Included here is one TCR beta chain sequence, with context. Antigen unknown. The data were produced by immunoSEQ multiplex PCR, yet TCRdb's version contains in-frame clones alone and is incomplete. The sample carries some 120,000 clones, around 80% recorded once. This specimen comes from a study of a mutant IDH1 vaccine in newly diagnosed glioma. As for the study in general: Vaccination began 4-6 weeks post radiotherapy alone, or with temozolomide cycles. Mean patient age was around 40 years; approximately 60% were male and about 40% female.

Germline values: CDR1 ENHRY, CDR2 SYGVKD. The CDR3 extends over 14 amino acids. The V end lost 4 bases, the J end lost 6 bases, and 15 bases lay between the germline ends. Time point here: week 11, during vaccination. Vaccinated patients received 300 ug of mutant IDH1 20-mer peptide per dose, with topical imiquimod. In every donor, the tumor was a new WHO grade 3 or 4 IDH1-mutant, ATRX-lost astrocytoma. The receptor was derived from a middle-aged man with glioma. Material: PBMCs, obtained from a glioma patient whose treatment included an IDH1 peptide vaccine. V is TRBV10-3 and J is TRBJ1-2, with D possibly matching TRBD1 (6 bases). Here the CDR3 DNA reads TGTGCCATCAGTGGAGACAGGAGGACGGATGGCTACACCTTC. Its protein product is CAISGDRRTDGYTF.